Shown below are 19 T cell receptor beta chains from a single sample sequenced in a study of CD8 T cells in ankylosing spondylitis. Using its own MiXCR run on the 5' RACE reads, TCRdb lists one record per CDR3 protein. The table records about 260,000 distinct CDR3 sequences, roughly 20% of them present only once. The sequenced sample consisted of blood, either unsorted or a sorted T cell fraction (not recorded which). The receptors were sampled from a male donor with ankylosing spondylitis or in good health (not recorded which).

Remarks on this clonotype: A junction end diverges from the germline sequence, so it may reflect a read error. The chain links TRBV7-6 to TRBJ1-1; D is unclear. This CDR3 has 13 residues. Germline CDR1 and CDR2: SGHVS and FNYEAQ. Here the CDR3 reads CAGSPVSTAEAFF. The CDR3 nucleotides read TGTGCCGGCAGCCCGGTATCAACAGCTGAAGCTTTCTTT.

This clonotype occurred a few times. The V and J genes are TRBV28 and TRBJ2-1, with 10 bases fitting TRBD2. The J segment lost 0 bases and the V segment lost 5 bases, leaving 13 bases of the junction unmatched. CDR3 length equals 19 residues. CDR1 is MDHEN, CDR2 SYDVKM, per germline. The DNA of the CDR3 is TGTGCCAGCAGTCCCGGACTAGCGGATACGTTAAGCTCCTACAATGAGCAGTTCTTC. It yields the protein CASSPGLADTLSSYNEQFF.

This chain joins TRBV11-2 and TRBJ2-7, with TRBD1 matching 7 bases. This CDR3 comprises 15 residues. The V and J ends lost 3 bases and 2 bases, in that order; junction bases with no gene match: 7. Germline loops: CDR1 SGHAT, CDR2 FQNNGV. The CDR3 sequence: CASSFTGVRAYEQYV. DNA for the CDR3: TGTGCCAGCAGCTTCACAGGGGTTCGGGCCTACGAGCAGTACGTC.

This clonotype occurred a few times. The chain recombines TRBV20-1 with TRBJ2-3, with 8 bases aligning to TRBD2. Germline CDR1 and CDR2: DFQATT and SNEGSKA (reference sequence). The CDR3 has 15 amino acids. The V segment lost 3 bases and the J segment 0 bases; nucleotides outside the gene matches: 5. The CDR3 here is CSARTRLASTDTQYF. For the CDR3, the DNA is TGCAGTGCTAGGACCAGACTAGCGAGCACAGATACGCAGTATTTT.

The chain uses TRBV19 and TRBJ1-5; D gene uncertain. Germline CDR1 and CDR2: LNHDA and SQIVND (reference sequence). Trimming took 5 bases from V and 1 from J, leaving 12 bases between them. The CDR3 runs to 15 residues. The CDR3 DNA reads TGTGCCAGTAGTCCCTTACTGCAGAGCAATCAGCCCCAGCATTTT. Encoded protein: CASSPLLQSNQPQHF.

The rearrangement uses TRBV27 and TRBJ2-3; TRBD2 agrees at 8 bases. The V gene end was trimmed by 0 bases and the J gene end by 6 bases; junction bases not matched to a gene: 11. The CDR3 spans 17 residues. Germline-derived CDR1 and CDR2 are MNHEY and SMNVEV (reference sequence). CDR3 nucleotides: TGTGCCAGCAGTTTATCTGATACGGGACTAGGACGGGATACGCAGTATTTT. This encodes CASSLSDTGLGRDTQYF.

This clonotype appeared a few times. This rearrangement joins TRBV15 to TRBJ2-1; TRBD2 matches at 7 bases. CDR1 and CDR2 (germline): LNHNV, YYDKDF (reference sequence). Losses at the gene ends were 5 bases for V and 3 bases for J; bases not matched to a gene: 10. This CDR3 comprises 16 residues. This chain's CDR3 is CATSSQFSGHYNEQFF. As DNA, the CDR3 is TGTGCCACCAGCTCCCAATTTAGCGGGCACTACAATGAGCAGTTCTTC.

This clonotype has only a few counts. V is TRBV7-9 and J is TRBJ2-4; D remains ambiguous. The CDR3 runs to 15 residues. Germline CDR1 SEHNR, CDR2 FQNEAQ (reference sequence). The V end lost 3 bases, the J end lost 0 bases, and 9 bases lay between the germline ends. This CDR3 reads CASSLSPIAKNIQYF. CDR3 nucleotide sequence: TGTGCCAGCAGCTTGTCCCCTATAGCCAAAAACATTCAGTACTTC.

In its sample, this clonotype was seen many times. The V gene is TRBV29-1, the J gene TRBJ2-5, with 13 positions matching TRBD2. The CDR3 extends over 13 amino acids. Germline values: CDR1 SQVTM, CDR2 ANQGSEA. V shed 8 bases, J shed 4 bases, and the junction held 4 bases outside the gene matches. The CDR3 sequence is CSSRTSGGETQYF. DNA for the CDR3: TGCAGCTCACGGACTAGCGGGGGAGAGACCCAGTACTTC.

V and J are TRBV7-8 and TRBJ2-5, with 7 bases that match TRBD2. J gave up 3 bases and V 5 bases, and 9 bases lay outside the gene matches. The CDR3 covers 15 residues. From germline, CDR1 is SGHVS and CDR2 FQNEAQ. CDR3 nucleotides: TGTGCCAGCAGCAAGCCGACTAGCCCAAAAGAGACCCAGTACTTC. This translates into CASSKPTSPKETQYF.

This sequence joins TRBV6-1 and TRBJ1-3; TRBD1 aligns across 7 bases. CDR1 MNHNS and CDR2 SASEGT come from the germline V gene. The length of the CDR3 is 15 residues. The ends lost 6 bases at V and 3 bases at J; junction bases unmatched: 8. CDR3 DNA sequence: TGTGCCAGCAGAGAAAGAGGGGGCGGTGGAAACACCATATATTTT. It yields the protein CASRERGGGGNTIYF.

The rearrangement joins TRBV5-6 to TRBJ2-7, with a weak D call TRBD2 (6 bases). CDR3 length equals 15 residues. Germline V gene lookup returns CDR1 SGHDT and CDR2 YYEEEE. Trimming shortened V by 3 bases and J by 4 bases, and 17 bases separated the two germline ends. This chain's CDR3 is CASSSNGRILYEQYV. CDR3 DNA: TGTGCCAGCAGCTCTAACGGGAGAATCCTTTACGAGCAGTACGTC.

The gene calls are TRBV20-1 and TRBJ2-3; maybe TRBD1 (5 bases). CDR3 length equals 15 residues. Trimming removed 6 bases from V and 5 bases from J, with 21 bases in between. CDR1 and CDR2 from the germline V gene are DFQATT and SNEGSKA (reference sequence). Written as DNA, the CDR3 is TGCAGTGCCCAGACTTCAGGGATTCAAGGAGATACGCAGTATTTT. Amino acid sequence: CSAQTSGIQGDTQYF.

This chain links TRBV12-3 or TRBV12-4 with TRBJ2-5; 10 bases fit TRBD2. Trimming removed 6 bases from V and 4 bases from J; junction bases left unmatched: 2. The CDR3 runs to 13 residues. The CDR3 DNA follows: TGTGCCAGCAGAATAGCGGGGGGAGAGACCCAGTACTTC. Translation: CASRIAGGETQYF.

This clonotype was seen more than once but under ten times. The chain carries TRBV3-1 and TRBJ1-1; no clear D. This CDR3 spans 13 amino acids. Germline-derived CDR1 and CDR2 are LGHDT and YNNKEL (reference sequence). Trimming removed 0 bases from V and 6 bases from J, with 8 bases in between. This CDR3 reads CASSQEARAEAFF. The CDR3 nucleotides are TGTGCCAGCAGCCAAGAGGCGCGGGCTGAAGCTTTCTTT. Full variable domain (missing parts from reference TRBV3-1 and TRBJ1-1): DTAVSQTPKYLVTQMGNDKSIKCEQNLGHDTMYWYKQDSKKFLKIMFSYNNKELIINETVPNRFSPKSPDKAHLNLHINSLELGDSAVYFCASSQEARAEAFFGQGTRLTVV.

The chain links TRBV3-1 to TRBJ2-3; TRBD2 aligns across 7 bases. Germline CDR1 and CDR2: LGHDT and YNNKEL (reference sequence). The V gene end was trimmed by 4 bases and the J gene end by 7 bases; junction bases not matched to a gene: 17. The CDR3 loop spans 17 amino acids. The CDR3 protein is CASSRGWSGVALNTQYF. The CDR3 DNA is TGTGCCAGCAGCCGAGGGTGGAGCGGGGTGGCATTGAATACGCAGTATTTT.

The CDR3 reads CASSLAPMTGQETQYF. For the CDR3, the DNA is TGCGCCAGCAGCTTGGCCCCCATGACAGGCCAAGAGACCCAGTACTTC. The chain uses TRBV5-1 and TRBJ2-5; a possible D gene is TRBD1 (6 bases). The V gene lost 0 bases and the J gene lost 1 base, with 13 bases spanning the gap. The V gene's germline CDR1 is SGHRS and CDR2 YFSETQ. The CDR3 contains 16 residues. Based on the CDR3 plus reference TRBV5-1 and TRBJ2-5, the full variable domain is KAGVTQTPRYLIKTRGQQVTLSCSPISGHRSVSWYQQTPGQGLQFLFEYFSETQRNKGNFPGRFSGRQFSNSRSEMNVSTLELGDSALYLCASSLAPMTGQETQYFGPGTRLLVL.

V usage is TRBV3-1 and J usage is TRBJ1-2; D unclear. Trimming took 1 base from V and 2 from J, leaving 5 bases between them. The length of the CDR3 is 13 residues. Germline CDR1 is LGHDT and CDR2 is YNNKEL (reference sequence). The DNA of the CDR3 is TGTGCCAGCAGCCAAGTCCAGAACTATGGCTACACCTTC. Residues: CASSQVQNYGYTF.

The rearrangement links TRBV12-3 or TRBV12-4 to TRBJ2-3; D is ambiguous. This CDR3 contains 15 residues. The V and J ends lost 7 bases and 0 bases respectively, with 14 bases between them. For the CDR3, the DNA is TGTGCCAGCACCCAACAGAAACCTAGCACAGATACGCAGTATTTT. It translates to CASTQQKPSTDTQYF.